This paragraph reports one T cell receptor (beta chain). After removal of 6 bases from V and 2 bases from J, the junction contained 10 bases not matched to a gene. This CDR3 comprises 16 residues. Germline V CDR1 and CDR2: MNHEY, SMNVEV (reference sequence). Clones were read by immunoSEQ multiplex PCR, and TCRdb kept only the in-frame ones, dropping some. The repertoire consists of about 2.2 million clones, with roughly 93% occurring once and the leading ten covering over 1.5%. Only CD45RO-negative cells positively selected for CCR7 counted as naive CD8 cells, so terminally differentiated effector memory CD45RA+ cells were excluded. The data are from a study of shared clonotypes between healthy human individuals.

Specimen: naive CD8+ T cells from PBMCs. V and J are TRBV27 and TRBJ2-5; 9 nucleotides align to TRBD2. The receptor was derived from a man between 18 and 29 years old in good health. Some clones in this sample may be carry-over from other donors' samples. The CDR3 is CASSARAGGLQETQYF. The CDR3 coding sequence is TGTGCCAGCAGCGCCAGAGCGGGAGGCTTACAAGAGACCCAGTACTTC.